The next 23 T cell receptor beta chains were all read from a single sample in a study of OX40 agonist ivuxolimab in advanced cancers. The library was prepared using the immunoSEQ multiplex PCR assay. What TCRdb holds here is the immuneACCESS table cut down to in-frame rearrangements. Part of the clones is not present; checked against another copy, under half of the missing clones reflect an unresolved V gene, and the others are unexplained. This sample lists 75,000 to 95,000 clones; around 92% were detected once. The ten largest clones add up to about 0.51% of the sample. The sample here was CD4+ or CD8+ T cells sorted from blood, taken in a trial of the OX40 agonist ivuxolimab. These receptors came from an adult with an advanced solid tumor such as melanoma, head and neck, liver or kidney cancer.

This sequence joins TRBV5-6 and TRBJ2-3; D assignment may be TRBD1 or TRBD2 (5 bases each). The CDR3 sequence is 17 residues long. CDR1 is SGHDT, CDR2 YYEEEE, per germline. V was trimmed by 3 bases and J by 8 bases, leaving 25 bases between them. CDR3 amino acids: CASSYHRTPGRGGTQYF. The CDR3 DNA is TGTGCCAGCAGCTACCACCGGACACCGGGGCGTGGGGGTACGCAGTATTTT.

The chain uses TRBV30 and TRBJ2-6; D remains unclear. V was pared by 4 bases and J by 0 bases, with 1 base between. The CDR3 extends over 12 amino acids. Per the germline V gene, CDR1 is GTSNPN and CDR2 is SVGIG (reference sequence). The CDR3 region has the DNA TGTGCCTGGAACTCTGGGGCCAACGTCCTGACTTTC. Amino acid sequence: CAWNSGANVLTF.

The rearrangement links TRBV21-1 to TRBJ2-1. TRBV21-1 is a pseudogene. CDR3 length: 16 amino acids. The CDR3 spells CASSKSRGDAYNEQFF. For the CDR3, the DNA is TGTGCCAGCAGCAAATCGAGGGGGGACGCGTACAATGAGCAGTTCTTC.

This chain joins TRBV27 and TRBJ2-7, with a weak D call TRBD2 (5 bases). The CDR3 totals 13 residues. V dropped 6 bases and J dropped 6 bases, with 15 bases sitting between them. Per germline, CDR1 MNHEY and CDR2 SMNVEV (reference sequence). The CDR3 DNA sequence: TGTGCCAGCAGCCAACCCGGGGAGCTCGAGCAGTACTTC. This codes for CASSQPGELEQYF.

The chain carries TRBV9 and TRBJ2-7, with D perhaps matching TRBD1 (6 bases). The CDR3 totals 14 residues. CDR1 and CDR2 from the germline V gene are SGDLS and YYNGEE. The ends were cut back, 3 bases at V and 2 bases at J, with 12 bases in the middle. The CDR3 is CASSAATGPYEQYF. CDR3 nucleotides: TGTGCCAGCAGCGCTGCGACAGGTCCCTACGAGCAGTACTTC. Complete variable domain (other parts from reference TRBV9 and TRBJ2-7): DSGVTQTPKHLITATGQRVTLRCSPRSGDLSVYWYQQSLDQGLQFLIQYYNGEERAKGNILERFSAQQFPDLHSELNLSSLELGDSALYFCASSAATGPYEQYFGPGTRLTVT.

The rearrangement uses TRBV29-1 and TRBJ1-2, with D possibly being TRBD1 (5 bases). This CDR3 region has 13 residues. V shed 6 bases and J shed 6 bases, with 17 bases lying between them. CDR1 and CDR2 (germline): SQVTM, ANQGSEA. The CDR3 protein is CSVKRGLGDGYTF. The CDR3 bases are TGCAGCGTAAAGAGGGGCCTGGGTGATGGCTACACCTTC.

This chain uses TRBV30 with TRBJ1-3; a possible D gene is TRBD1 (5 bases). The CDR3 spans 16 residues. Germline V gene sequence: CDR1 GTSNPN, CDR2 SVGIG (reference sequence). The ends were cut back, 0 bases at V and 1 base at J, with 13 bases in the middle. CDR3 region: CAWSVPFQGSGNTIYF. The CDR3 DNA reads TGTGCCTGGAGTGTACCATTTCAGGGATCTGGAAACACCATATATTTT.

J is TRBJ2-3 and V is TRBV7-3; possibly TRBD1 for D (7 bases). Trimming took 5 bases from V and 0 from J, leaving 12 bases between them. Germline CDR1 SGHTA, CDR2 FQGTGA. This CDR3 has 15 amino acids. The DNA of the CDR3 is TGTGCCAGCAGCGAGGCGGGACAGAGCACAGATACGCAGTATTTT. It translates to CASSEAGQSTDTQYF.

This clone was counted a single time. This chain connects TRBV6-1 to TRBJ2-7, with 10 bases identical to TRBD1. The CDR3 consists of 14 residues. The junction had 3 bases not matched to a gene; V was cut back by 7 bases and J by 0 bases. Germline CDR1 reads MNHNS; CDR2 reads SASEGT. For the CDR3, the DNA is TGTGCCAGCACTAGACAGGGGGCCTCCTACGAGCAGTACTTC. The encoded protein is CASTRQGASYEQYF.

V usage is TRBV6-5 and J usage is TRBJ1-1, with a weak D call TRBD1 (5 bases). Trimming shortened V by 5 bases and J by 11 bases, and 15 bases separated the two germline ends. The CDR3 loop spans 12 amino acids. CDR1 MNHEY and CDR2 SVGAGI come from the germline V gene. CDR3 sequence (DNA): TGTGCCAGCAGTCCGACAGAACGAGGGGCTTTCTTT. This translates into CASSPTERGAFF.

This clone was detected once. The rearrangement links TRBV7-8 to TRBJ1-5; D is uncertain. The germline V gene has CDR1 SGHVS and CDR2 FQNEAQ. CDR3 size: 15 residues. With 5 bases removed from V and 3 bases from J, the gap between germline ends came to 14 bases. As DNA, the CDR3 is TGTGCCAGCAGCCCCGGAAGTACAGTCAATCAGCCCCAGCATTTT. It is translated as CASSPGSTVNQPQHF.

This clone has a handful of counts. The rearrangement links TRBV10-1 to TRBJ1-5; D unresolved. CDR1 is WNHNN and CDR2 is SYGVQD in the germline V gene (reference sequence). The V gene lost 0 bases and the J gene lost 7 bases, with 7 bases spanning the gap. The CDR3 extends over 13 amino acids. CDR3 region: CASSESTGQPQHF. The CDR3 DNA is TGCGCCAGCAGTGAGTCGACGGGCCAGCCCCAGCATTTT.

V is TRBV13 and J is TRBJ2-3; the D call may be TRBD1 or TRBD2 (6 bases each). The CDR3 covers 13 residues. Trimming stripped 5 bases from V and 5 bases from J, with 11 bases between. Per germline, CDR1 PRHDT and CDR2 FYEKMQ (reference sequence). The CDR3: CASSRGGGDTQYF. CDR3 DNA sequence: TGTGCCAGCAGCAGAGGGGGAGGAGATACGCAGTATTTT.

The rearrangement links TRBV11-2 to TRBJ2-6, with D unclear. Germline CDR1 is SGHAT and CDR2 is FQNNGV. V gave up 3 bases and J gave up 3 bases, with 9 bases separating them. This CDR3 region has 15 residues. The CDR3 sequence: CASSFLTGGANVLTF. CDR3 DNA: TGTGCCAGCAGCTTTCTTACGGGTGGGGCCAACGTCCTGACTTTC.

The CDR3 DNA sequence: TGTGCCAGCAGTTCAGGACTAGCGGGGGGGCTTGGGACCCAGTACTTC. Amino acid sequence: CASSSGLAGGLGTQYF. V and J are TRBV6-5 and TRBJ2-5; 15 positions match TRBD2. V lost 4 bases and J lost 7; bases outside the gene matches: 7. CDR1 is MNHEY and CDR2 is SVGAGI in the germline V gene. The length of the CDR3 is 16 residues.

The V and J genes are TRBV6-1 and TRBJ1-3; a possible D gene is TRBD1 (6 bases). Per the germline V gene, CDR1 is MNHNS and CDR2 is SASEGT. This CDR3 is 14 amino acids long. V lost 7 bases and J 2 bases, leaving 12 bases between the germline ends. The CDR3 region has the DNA TGTGCCAGCACCCAAGGGGGGCCTGGAAACACCATATATTTT. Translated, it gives CASTQGGPGNTIYF.

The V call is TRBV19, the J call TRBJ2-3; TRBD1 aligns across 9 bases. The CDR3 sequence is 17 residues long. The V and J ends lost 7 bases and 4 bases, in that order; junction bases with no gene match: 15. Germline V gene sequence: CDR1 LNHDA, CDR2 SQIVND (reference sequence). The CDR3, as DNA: TGTGCCAGTACCTCGAGGGGGGGACAGGGAGGTGCAGATACGCAGTATTTT. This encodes CASTSRGGQGGADTQYF.

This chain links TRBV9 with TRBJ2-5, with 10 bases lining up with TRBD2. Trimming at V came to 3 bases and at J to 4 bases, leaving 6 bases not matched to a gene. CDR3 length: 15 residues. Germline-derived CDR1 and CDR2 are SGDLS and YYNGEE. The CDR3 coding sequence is TGTGCCAGCAGCGCCGGGACTAGCGTGCCAGAGACCCAGTACTTC. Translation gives CASSAGTSVPETQYF.

The DNA of the CDR3 is TGTGCCAGCAGTTCCGGACAGGGCGGGGATCAGCCCCAGCATTTT. As protein: CASSSGQGGDQPQHF. This chain links TRBV6-5 with TRBJ1-5; TRBD1 matches at 8 bases. After removal of 4 bases from V and 5 bases from J, the junction contained 7 bases not matched to a gene. The CDR3 spans 15 residues. Germline V lookup: CDR1 MNHEY, CDR2 SVGAGI.

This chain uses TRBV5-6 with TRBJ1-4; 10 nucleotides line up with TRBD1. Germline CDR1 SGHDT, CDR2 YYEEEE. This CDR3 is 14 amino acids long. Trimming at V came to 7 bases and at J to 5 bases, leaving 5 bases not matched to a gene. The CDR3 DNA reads TGTGCCAGCCGGACAGGGGGGGCAAATGAAAAACTGTTTTTT. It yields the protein CASRTGGANEKLFF.

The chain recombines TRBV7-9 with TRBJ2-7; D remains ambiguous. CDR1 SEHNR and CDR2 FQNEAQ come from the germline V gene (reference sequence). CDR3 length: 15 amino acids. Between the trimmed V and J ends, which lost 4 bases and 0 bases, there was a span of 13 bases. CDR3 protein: CASSYPRGISYEQYF. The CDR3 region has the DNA TGTGCCAGCAGCTACCCACGCGGTATCTCCTACGAGCAGTACTTC.

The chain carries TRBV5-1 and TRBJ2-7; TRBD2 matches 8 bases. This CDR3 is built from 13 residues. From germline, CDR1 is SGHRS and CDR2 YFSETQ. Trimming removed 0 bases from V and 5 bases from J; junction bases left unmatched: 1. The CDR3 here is CASSLAGGNEQYF. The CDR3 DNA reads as TGCGCCAGCAGCTTGGCGGGAGGGAACGAGCAGTACTTC.

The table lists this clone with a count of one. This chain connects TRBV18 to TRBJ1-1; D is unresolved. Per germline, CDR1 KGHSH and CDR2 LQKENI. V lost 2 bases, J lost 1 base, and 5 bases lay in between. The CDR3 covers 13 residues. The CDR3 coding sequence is TGTGCCAGCTCACCAGGGCGGAACACTGAAGCTTTCTTT. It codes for CASSPGRNTEAFF. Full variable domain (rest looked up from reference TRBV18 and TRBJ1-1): NAGVMQNPRHLVRRRGQEARLRCSPMKGHSHVYWYRQLPEEGLKFMVYLQKENIIDESGMPKERFSAEFPKEGPSILRIQQVVRGDSAAYFCASSPGRNTEAFFGQGTRLTVV.